The next 24 T cell receptor beta chains were all read from a single sample in a study of blood T cell repertoires in COVID-19. Profiled with immunoSEQ multiplex PCR; TCRdb holds only in-frame clones, not every one. The data contain approximately 300,000 clones, around 87% of them singletons. Material for sequencing was PBMCs or T cells enriched from blood (not recorded which). The source is a woman aged 18-29 years with acute COVID-19.

In DNA, the CDR3 is TGCAGCGTTTTGGCACCCATGAACACTGAAGCTTTCTTT. It translates to CSVLAPMNTEAFF. The chain joins TRBV29-1 to TRBJ1-1, with D uncertain. Germline CDR1 and CDR2: SQVTM and ANQGSEA. V dropped 5 bases and J dropped 0 bases, with 10 bases sitting between them. This CDR3 has 13 residues.

The chain joins TRBV18 to TRBJ2-3; D is possibly TRBD2 (6 bases). Looked up from germline, CDR1 is KGHSH and CDR2 is LQKENI. CDR3 length: 15 residues. Trimming stripped 2 bases from V and 2 bases from J, with 11 bases between. CDR3 protein: CASSPEEGVTDTQYF. The CDR3, as DNA: TGTGCCAGCTCACCAGAGGAGGGAGTCACAGATACGCAGTATTTT.

This chain links TRBV6-5 with TRBJ1-1; 8 bases match TRBD1. The V gene's germline CDR1 is MNHEY and CDR2 SVGAGI. CDR3 size: 14 residues. V shed 6 bases, J shed 3 bases, and the junction held 6 bases outside the gene matches. Written as DNA, the CDR3 is TGTGCCAGCAGCGACAGGGGAAGCGACACTGAAGCTTTCTTT. This codes for CASSDRGSDTEAFF.

The J gene is TRBJ2-7, the V gene TRBV27, with 15 bases identical to TRBD2. Germline V gene data show CDR1 as MNHEY and CDR2 as SMNVEV (reference sequence). With 0 bases clipped from V and 6 bases from J, the junction kept 12 bases outside the gene matches. The CDR3 runs 19 residues. The CDR3 protein is CASSLSLPPGLAGGREQYF. As DNA, the CDR3 is TGTGCCAGCAGTTTATCCCTCCCCCCTGGACTAGCGGGAGGGCGCGAGCAGTACTTC.

This clone was picked up a small number of times. This chain uses TRBV7-2 with TRBJ2-2; 9 bases align to TRBD1. This CDR3 comprises 15 residues. Germline CDR1 reads SGHTA; CDR2 reads FQGNSA. Germline trimming cut 5 bases from V and 1 base from J; bases unmatched to any gene: 2. CDR3 nucleotides: TGTGCCAGCAGCCCGGGACAGGGGAACACCGGGGAGCTGTTTTTT. It encodes CASSPGQGNTGELFF.

V is TRBV7-9 and J is TRBJ1-6; tentatively, D is TRBD1 (5 bases). V lost 1 base to trimming and J lost 0 bases, with 10 bases between them. The germline gives CDR1 SEHNR, CDR2 FQNEAQ (reference sequence). The CDR3 extends over 17 amino acids. CDR3 region: CASSLVGLSSYNSPLHF. For the CDR3, the DNA is TGTGCCAGCAGCTTAGTGGGACTGAGCTCCTATAATTCACCCCTCCACTTT.

This clone appeared a few times. V usage is TRBV30 and J usage is TRBJ1-4; 7 bases align to TRBD1. Germline values: CDR1 GTSNPN, CDR2 SVGIG (reference sequence). The CDR3 is 14 amino acids. V trimming: 1 base; J trimming: 8 bases; junction bases outside the gene matches: 7. The CDR3 loop is CAWSADRAAEKLFF. The CDR3 nucleotides are TGTGCCTGGAGTGCCGACAGGGCGGCGGAAAAACTGTTTTTT. Looking up the rest from reference TRBV30 and TRBJ1-4 gives the full variable domain: SQTIHQWPATLVQPVGSPLSLECTVEGTSNPNLYWYRQAAGRGLQLLFYSVGIGQISSEVPQNLSASRPQDRQFILSSKKLLLSDSGFYLCAWSADRAAEKLFFGSGTQLSVL.

With regard to this clone: The same CDR3 also results from other DNA sequences found in this sample. J is TRBJ1-5 and V is TRBV9; TRBD1 aligns across 7 bases. Trimming at V came to 5 bases and at J to 1 base, leaving 6 bases not matched to a gene. This CDR3 has 15 residues. CDR1 and CDR2 from the germline V gene are SGDLS and YYNGEE. CDR3: CASSPGTVSNQPQHF. The CDR3 DNA reads TGTGCCAGCAGTCCAGGGACAGTCAGCAATCAGCCCCAGCATTTT.

In this sample, this clone turned up a few times. V usage is TRBV5-5 and J usage is TRBJ1-2, with D hard to call. Per the germline V gene, CDR1 is SGHKS and CDR2 is YYEKEE (reference sequence). There are 13 residues in the CDR3. The V and J ends lost 4 bases and 3 bases respectively, with 10 bases between them. The CDR3 loop is CASSRDWDYGYTF. The CDR3 DNA follows: TGTGCCAGCAGCAGAGACTGGGACTATGGCTACACCTTC. The full variable domain, with the rest looked up from reference TRBV5-5 and TRBJ1-2, is DAGVTQSPTHLIKTRGQQVTLRCSPISGHKSVSWYQQVLGQGPQFIFQYYEKEERGRGNFPDRFSARQFPNYSSELNVNALLLGDSALYLCASSRDWDYGYTFGSGTRLTVV.

The chain links TRBV2 to TRBJ2-1; D might be TRBD2 (5 bases). Trimming took 4 bases from V and 2 from J, leaving 12 bases between them. Germline-derived CDR1 and CDR2 are SNHLY and FYNNEI. The CDR3 has 15 amino acids. CDR3 sequence: CASSVPYGAYNEQFF. As DNA, the CDR3 is TGTGCCAGCAGTGTGCCCTACGGGGCCTACAATGAGCAGTTCTTC.

This sequence joins TRBV28 and TRBJ1-4; the D gene is possibly TRBD1 (6 bases). The germline V gene has CDR1 MDHEN and CDR2 SYDVKM. Deletions cut 3 bases from V and 5 bases from J, with 10 bases between. The CDR3 runs to 14 residues. The CDR3 region is CASSLDSFNEKLFF. CDR3 sequence (DNA): TGTGCCAGCAGTTTGGACAGCTTCAATGAAAAACTGTTTTTT.

Only one count was recorded for this clone. V and J are TRBV10-2 and TRBJ1-4; the match to TRBD1 covers 7 bases. The CDR3 totals 15 residues. Per germline, CDR1 WSHSY and CDR2 SAAADI. V lost 8 bases, J lost 0 bases, and 6 bases stayed unmatched. The CDR3 sequence is CASRTGTATNEKLFF. CDR3 in DNA: TGCGCCAGCCGTACCGGGACAGCAACTAATGAAAAACTGTTTTTT.

V and J are TRBV6-1 and TRBJ1-2; D perhaps matches TRBD1 (6 bases). Germline V gives CDR1 MNHNS, CDR2 SASEGT. With 3 bases removed from V and 6 bases from J, the gap between germline ends came to 11 bases. This CDR3 comprises 13 residues. Here the CDR3 DNA reads TGTGCCAGCAGTGACCTACAGGGTGATGGCTACACCTTC. Translating it yields CASSDLQGDGYTF.

In this sample, this clone turned up once. This chain connects TRBV2 to TRBJ1-2; 9 positions match TRBD1. Per the germline V gene, CDR1 is SNHLY and CDR2 is FYNNEI. CDR3 length equals 15 residues. Losses at the gene ends were 8 bases for V and 3 bases for J; bases not matched to a gene: 10. CDR3 sequence: CASLQGAHLDYGYTF. The CDR3 DNA is TGTGCCAGCCTACAGGGGGCGCATTTGGACTATGGCTACACCTTC.

In this sample, this clone turned up once. The chain couples TRBV6-5 to TRBJ2-7, with no clear D. The germline V gene has CDR1 MNHEY and CDR2 SVGAGI. Trimming cost V 10 bases and J 5 bases, with 21 bases left between them. CDR3 size: 14 residues. CDR3 nucleotide sequence: TGTGCCATCCCCGGCGGCCCCTCGAGGCACGAGCAGTACTTC. Translated: CAIPGGPSRHEQYF.

This clone appeared a few times. The chain couples TRBV7-6 to TRBJ2-7; 10 bases are a match to TRBD2. The germline CDR1 and CDR2 sequences are SGHVS and FNYEAQ. The V segment lost 6 bases and the J segment 0 bases; nucleotides outside the gene matches: 14. CDR3 length equals 18 residues. In DNA, the CDR3 is TGTGCCAGCAGTCTAGCGGGCAGCGGGAGGGGAAGCTCCTACGAGCAGTACTTC. Protein sequence: CASSLAGSGRGSSYEQYF.

The chain links TRBV7-9 to TRBJ2-7, with D perhaps TRBD2 (6 bases). V was pared by 5 bases and J by 5 bases, with 13 bases between. This CDR3 contains 13 residues. The germline gives CDR1 SEHNR, CDR2 FQNEAQ (reference sequence). The CDR3 protein is CASSPTGTHEQYF. The CDR3 region has the DNA TGTGCCAGCAGCCCCACCGGGACTCACGAGCAGTACTTC.

The chain uses TRBV7-6 and TRBJ1-4; D might be TRBD1 (6 bases). Germline V gene lookup returns CDR1 SGHVS and CDR2 FNYEAQ. This CDR3 contains 13 residues. V was shortened by 8 bases and J by 7 bases, with 14 bases between the two germline ends. CDR3: CASRTGLSEKLFF. The CDR3, as DNA: TGTGCCAGCCGAACAGGGCTAAGTGAAAAACTGTTTTTT. The complete variable domain, with remaining parts taken from reference TRBV7-6 and TRBJ1-4, reads GAGVSQSPRYKVTKRGQDVALRCDPISGHVSLYWYRQALGQGPEFLTYFNYEAQQDKSGLPNDRFSAERPEGSISTLTIQRTEQRDSAMYRCASRTGLSEKLFFGSGTQLSVL.

The gene calls are TRBV28 and TRBJ1-1; no clear D. Germline CDR1 reads MDHEN; CDR2 reads SYDVKM. The CDR3 covers 13 residues. V lost 0 bases, J lost 14 bases, and 16 bases lay in between. Here the CDR3 reads CASSLWALAPGFF. The CDR3, as DNA: TGTGCCAGCAGTTTATGGGCATTGGCCCCGGGATTCTTT.

The chain links TRBV5-1 to TRBJ1-1; 8 bases fit TRBD1. The germline V gene has CDR1 SGHRS and CDR2 YFSETQ. CDR3 length: 15 amino acids. After removal of 0 bases from V and 4 bases from J, the junction contained 5 bases not matched to a gene. The CDR3, as DNA: TGCGCCAGCAGCTTGGTGGGCAGGGGGCCCACTGAAGCTTTCTTT. Protein sequence: CASSLVGRGPTEAFF.

The chain joins TRBV11-2 to TRBJ2-5, with D unresolved. V was clipped by 5 bases and J by 2 bases, with 9 bases between them. This CDR3 region has 13 residues. The germline V gene encodes CDR1 SGHAT and CDR2 FQNNGV. CDR3 bases: TGTGCCAGCAGCGTGGGCCCTCAAGAGACCCAGTACTTC. Amino acids: CASSVGPQETQYF.

This sequence joins TRBV7-9 and TRBJ1-2; D not certain. Germline loops: CDR1 SEHNR, CDR2 FQNEAQ (reference sequence). The CDR3 length is 16 residues. Trimming left V 1 base short and J 1 base short, with 13 bases between. The CDR3 is CASSLVAGTFNYGYTF. DNA of the CDR3: TGTGCCAGCAGCTTAGTGGCGGGAACTTTTAACTATGGCTACACCTTC.

The chain couples TRBV28 to TRBJ1-6; a weak D match, TRBD1 (6 bases). V dropped 7 bases and J dropped 3 bases, with 10 bases sitting between them. CDR3 length: 14 amino acids. In germline, CDR1 is MDHEN, CDR2 SYDVKM. CDR3 in amino acids: CASNKGVYNSPLHF. CDR3 nucleotide sequence: TGTGCCAGCAATAAGGGGGTCTATAATTCACCCCTCCACTTT.

This clone was recorded a few times. V and J are TRBV28 and TRBJ1-5; D is possibly TRBD1 (6 bases). CDR3 length: 17 residues. V was cut by 2 bases and J by 3 bases, with 17 bases left in between. In germline, CDR1 is MDHEN, CDR2 SYDVKM. The CDR3 sequence: CASSLTLTGSVNQPQHF. Written as DNA, the CDR3 is TGTGCCAGCAGTTTAACCCTTACAGGGTCTGTCAATCAGCCCCAGCATTTT.